The rows below give T cell receptor beta chains drawn from one sample of a study of blood T cell repertoires in COVID-19. The method was immunoSEQ multiplex PCR; TCRdb's version includes in-frame clones alone and lacks a portion of them. The table records around 230,000 clones, around 90% of them present only once. The specimen was peripheral blood. Receptor source: a man aged 55 to 70 who had recovered from COVID-19. The conserved cysteine and the conserved F or W are not part of the CDR3 here.

V gene: TRBV25-1
J gene: TRBJ2-7
CDR3 protein: ASTAGSASYEQY

V gene: TRBV12-3/TRBV12-4
J gene: TRBJ2-1
CDR3 protein: ASSQRVEQF

V gene: TRBV19
J gene: TRBJ1-2
CDR3 protein: ASSIARGSNSGYT

V gene: TRBV2
J gene: TRBJ1-6
CDR3 protein: ASSEARGNSPLH

V gene: TRBV6-6
J gene: TRBJ2-7
CDR3 protein: ASTKRDSSYEQY

V gene: TRBV19
J gene: TRBJ1-5
CDR3 protein: ASTGQQNQPQH

V gene: TRBV6-2/TRBV6-3
J gene: TRBJ1-5
CDR3 protein: ASSDRDRGGNQPQH

V gene: TRBV12-3/TRBV12-4
J gene: TRBJ1-1
CDR3 protein: ASSLQGGTEAF

V gene: TRBV5-1
J gene: TRBJ2-3
CDR3 protein: ASSLERGSTDTQY

V gene: TRBV9
J gene: TRBJ1-2
CDR3 protein: ASSVGGLSYT

V gene: TRBV6-6
J gene: TRBJ2-6
CDR3 protein: ASSRDSFPHGANVLT

V gene: TRBV24-1
J gene: TRBJ2-1
CDR3 protein: ATSAGGPSTQF

V gene: TRBV5-1
J gene: TRBJ2-3
CDR3 protein: ASSLPLAGYETQY

V gene: TRBV12-3/TRBV12-4
J gene: TRBJ1-1
CDR3 protein: ASTRTGIEAF

V gene: TRBV18
J gene: TRBJ1-2
CDR3 protein: ASSPLTMRGGDGYT

V gene: TRBV7-9
J gene: TRBJ2-3
CDR3 protein: AGGTSTDTQY

V gene: TRBV2
J gene: TRBJ2-1
CDR3 protein: ASSAGGAVTEQF

V gene: TRBV19
J gene: TRBJ1-2
CDR3 protein: ASSSRIDIKGYT

V gene: TRBV29-1
J gene: TRBJ1-2
CDR3 protein: SVGGGVGYGYT

V gene: TRBV7-2
J gene: TRBJ2-2
CDR3 protein: ASRLGPNTGELF

V gene: TRBV28
J gene: TRBJ1-2
CDR3 protein: ASSHFYGYT

V gene: TRBV5-8
J gene: TRBJ1-1
CDR3 protein: ASSLWGVRSMNTEAF

V gene: TRBV5-4
J gene: TRBJ2-7
CDR3 protein: ASSPGGGRKYEQY

V gene: TRBV3-1/TRBV3-2
J gene: TRBJ1-1
CDR3 protein: ASSPGALSTEAF

V gene: TRBV3-1/TRBV3-2
J gene: TRBJ2-1
CDR3 protein: ASSPISTGLEQF

V gene: TRBV5-6
J gene: TRBJ2-7
CDR3 protein: ASSRYTGTGRYEQY

V gene: TRBV18
J gene: TRBJ1-1
CDR3 protein: ASSDSTAYTEAF

V gene: TRBV4-2
J gene: TRBJ1-2
CDR3 protein: ASSQADIYDYGYT

V gene: TRBV6-5
J gene: TRBJ1-2
CDR3 protein: ASSEGGNYGYT

V gene: TRBV9
J gene: TRBJ2-7
CDR3 protein: ASSVASGVSYEQY

V gene: TRBV2
J gene: TRBJ2-2
CDR3 protein: ASSRIRTSGGTNTGELF